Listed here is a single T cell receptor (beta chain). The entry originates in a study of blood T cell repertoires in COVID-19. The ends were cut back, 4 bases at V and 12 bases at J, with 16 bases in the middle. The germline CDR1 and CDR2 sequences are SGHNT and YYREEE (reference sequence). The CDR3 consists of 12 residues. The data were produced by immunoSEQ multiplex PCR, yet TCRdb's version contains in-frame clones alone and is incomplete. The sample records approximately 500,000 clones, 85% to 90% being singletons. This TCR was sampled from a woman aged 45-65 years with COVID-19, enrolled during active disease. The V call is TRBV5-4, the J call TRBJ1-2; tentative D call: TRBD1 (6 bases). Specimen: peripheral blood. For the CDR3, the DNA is TGTGCCAGCAGCCCTAGGGGGAGAACGGACACCTTC. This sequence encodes CASSPRGRTDTF.